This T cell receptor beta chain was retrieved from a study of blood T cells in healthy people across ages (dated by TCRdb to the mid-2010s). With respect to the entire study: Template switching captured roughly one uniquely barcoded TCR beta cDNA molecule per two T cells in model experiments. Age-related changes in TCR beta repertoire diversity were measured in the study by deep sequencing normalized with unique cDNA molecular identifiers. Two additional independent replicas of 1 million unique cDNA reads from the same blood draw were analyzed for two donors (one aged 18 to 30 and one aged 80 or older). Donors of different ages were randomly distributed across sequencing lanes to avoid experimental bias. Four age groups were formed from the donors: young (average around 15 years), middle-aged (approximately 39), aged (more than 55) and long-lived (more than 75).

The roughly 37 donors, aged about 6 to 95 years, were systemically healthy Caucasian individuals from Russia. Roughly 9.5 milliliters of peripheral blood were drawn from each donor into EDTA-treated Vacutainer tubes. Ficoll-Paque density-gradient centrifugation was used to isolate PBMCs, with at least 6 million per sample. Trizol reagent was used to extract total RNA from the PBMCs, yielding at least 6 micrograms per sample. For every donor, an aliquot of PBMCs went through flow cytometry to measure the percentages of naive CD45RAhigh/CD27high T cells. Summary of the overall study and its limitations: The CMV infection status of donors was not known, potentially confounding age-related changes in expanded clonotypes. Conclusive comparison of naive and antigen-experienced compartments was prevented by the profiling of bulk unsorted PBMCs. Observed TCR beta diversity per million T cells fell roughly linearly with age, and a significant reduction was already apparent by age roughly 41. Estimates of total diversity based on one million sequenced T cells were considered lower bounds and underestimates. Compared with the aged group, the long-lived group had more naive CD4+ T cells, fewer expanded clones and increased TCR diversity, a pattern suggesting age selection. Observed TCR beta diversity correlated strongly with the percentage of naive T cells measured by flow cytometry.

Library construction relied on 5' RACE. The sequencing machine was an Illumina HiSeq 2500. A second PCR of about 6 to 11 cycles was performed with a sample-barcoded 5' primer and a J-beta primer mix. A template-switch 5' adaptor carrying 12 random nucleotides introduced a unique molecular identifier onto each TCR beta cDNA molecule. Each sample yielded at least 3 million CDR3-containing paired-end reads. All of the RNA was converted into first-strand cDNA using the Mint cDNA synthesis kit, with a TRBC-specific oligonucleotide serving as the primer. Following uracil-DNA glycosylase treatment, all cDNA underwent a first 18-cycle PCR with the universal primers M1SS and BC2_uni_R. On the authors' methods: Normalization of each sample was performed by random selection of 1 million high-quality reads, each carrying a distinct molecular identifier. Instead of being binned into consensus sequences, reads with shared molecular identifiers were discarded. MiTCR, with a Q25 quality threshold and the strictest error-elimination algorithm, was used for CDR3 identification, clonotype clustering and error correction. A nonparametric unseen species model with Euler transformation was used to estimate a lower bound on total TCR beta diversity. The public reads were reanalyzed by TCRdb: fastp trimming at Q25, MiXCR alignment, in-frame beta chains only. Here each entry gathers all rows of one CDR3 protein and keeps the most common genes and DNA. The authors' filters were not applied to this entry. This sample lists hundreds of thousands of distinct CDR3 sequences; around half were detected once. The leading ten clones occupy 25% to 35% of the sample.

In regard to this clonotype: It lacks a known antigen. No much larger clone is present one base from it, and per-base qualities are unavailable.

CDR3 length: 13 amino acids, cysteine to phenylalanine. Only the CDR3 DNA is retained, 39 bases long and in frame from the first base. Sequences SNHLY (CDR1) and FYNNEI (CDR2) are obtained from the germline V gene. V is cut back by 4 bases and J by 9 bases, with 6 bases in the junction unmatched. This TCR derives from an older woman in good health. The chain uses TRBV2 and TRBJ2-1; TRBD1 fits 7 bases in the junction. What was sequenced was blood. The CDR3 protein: CASSAEGAFEQFF. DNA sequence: TGTGCCAGCAGTGCTGAGGGGGCGTTTGAGCAGTTCTTC.